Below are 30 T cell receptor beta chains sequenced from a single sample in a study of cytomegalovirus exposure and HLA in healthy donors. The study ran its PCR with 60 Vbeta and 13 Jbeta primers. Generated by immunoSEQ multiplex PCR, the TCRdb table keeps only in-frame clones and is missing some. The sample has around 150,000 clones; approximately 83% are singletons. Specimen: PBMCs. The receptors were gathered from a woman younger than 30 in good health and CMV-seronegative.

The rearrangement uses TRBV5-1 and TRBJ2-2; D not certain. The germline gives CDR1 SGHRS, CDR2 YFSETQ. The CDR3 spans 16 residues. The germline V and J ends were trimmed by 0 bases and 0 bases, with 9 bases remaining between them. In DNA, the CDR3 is TGCGCCAGCAGCTTGGGTGCGTTCGCGAACACCGGGGAGCTGTTTTTT. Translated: CASSLGAFANTGELFF.

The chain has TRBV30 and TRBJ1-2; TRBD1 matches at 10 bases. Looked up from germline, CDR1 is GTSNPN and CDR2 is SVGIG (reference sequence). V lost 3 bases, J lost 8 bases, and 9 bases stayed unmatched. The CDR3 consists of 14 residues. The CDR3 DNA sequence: TGTGCCTGGAGCGGAGGACAGGGGGGTTCAGGCTACACCTTC. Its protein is CAWSGGQGGSGYTF.

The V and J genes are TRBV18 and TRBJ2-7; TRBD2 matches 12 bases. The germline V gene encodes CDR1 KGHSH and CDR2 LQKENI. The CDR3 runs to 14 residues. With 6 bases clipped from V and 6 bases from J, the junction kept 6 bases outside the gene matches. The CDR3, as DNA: TGTGCCAGCTCGTCCACTAGCGGGGGGAGCGAGCAGTACTTC. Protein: CASSSTSGGSEQYF. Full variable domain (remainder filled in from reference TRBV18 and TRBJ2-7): NAGVMQNPRHLVRRRGQEARLRCSPMKGHSHVYWYRQLPEEGLKFMVYLQKENIIDESGMPKERFSAEFPKEGPSILRIQQVVRGDSAAYFCASSSTSGGSEQYFGPGTRLTVT.

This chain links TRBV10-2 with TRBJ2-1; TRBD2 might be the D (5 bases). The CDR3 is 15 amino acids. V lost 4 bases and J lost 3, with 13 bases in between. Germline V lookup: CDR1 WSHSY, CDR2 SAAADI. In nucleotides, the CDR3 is TGCGCCAGCAGTGTGGTGGACTTAAGCTACAATGAGCAGTTCTTC. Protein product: CASSVVDLSYNEQFF.

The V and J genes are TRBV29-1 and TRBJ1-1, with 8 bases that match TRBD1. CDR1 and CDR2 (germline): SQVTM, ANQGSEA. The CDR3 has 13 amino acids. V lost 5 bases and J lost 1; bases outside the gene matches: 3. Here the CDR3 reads CSVFGQGNTEAFF. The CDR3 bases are TGCAGCGTTTTTGGACAGGGGAACACTGAAGCTTTCTTT.

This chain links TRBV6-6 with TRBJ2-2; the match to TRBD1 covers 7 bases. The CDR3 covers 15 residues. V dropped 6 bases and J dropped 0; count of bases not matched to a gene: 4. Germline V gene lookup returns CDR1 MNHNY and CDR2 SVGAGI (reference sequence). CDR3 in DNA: TGTGCCAGCAGACTGACAGGGACGAACACCGGGGAGCTGTTTTTT. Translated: CASRLTGTNTGELFF.

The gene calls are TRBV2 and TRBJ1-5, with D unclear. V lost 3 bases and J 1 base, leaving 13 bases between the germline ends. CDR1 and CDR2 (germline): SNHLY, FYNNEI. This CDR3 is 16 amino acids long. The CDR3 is CASSDSADGSNQPQHF. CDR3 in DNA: TGTGCCAGCAGTGACTCGGCGGATGGGAGCAATCAGCCCCAGCATTTT.

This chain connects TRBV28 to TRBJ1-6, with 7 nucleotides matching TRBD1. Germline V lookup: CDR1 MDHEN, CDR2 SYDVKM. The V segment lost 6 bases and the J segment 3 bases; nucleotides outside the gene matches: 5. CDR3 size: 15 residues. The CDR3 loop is CASRSGTVYNSPLHF. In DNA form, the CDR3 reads TGTGCCAGCAGATCTGGGACAGTCTATAATTCACCCCTCCACTTT.

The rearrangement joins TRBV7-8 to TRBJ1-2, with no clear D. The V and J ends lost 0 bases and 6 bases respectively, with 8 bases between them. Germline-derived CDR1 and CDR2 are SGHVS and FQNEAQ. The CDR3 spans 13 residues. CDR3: CASSLAFRDGYTF. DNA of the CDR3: TGTGCCAGCAGCTTAGCATTCCGAGATGGCTACACCTTC.

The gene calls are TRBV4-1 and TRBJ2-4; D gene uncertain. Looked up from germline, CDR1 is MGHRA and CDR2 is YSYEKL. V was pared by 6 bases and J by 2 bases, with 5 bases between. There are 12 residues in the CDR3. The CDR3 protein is CASRSPKNIQYF. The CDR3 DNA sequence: TGCGCCAGCAGAAGCCCCAAAAACATTCAGTACTTC.

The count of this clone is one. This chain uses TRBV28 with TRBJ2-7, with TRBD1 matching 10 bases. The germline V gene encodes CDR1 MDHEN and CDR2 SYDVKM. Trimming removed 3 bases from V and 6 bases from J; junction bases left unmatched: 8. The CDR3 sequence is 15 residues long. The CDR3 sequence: CASSFPPGQGTEQYF. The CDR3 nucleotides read TGTGCCAGCAGTTTCCCGCCGGGACAGGGGACCGAGCAGTACTTC. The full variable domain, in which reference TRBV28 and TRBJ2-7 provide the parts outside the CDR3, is DVKVTQSSRYLVKRTGEKVFLECVQDMDHENMFWYRQDPGLGLRLIYFSYDVKMKEKGDIPEGYSVSREKKERFSLILESASTNQTSMYLCASSFPPGQGTEQYFGPGTRLTVT.

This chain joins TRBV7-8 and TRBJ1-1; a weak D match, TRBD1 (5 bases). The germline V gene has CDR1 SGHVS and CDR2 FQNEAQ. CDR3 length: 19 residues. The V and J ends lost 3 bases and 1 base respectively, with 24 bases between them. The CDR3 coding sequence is TGTGCCAGCAGCTTTAGGGCGTCAGGGATATCCGGGGGGAACACTGAAGCTTTCTTT. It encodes CASSFRASGISGGNTEAFF.

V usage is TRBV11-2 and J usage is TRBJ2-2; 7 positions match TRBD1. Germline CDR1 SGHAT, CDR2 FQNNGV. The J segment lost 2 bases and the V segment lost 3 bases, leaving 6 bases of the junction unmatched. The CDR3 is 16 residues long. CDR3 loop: CASSFREGANTGELFF. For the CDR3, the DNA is TGTGCCAGCAGCTTTCGAGAGGGGGCCAACACCGGGGAGCTGTTTTTT.

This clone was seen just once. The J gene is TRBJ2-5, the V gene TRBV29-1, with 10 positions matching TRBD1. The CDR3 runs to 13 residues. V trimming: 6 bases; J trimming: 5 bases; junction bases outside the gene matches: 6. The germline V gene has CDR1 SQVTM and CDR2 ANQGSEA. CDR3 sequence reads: CSVEDRGVETQYF. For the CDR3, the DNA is TGCAGCGTGGAGGACAGGGGGGTGGAGACCCAGTACTTC.

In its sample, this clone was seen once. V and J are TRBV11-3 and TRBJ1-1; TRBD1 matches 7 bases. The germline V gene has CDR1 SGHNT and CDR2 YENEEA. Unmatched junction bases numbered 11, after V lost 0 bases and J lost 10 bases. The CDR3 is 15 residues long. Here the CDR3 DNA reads TGTGCCAGCAGCTTAGATCTTAGAGGGGGCGAGGGAGCTTTCTTT. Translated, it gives CASSLDLRGGEGAFF.

The CDR3 spells CSVQGSGNTIYF. The DNA of the CDR3 is TGCAGCGTTCAAGGTAGTGGAAACACCATATATTTT. This sequence joins TRBV29-1 and TRBJ1-3; D gene uncertain. Germline assignment: CDR1 SQVTM and CDR2 ANQGSEA. The V end was cut by 5 bases, the J end by 3 bases, with 8 bases between. The length of the CDR3 is 12 residues.

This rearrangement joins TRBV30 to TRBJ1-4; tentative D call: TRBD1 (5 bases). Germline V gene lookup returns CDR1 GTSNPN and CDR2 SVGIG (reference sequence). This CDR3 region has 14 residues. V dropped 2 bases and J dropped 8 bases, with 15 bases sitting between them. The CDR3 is CAWSTYWGEEKLFF. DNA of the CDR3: TGTGCCTGGAGTACTTATTGGGGGGAAGAAAAACTGTTTTTT. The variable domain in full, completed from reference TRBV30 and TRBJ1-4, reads SQTIHQWPATLVQPVGSPLSLECTVEGTSNPNLYWYRQAAGRGLQLLFYSVGIGQISSEVPQNLSASRPQDRQFILSSKKLLLSDSGFYLCAWSTYWGEEKLFFGSGTQLSVL.

The CDR3 nucleotides are TGTGCCAGTAGTTTGGGCCCTTATTACGAGCAGTACTTC. It yields the protein CASSLGPYYEQYF. This sequence joins TRBV19 and TRBJ2-7, with D unclear. V was pared by 5 bases and J by 4 bases, with 12 bases between. This CDR3 has 13 residues. Germline V gene lookup returns CDR1 LNHDA and CDR2 SQIVND (reference sequence).

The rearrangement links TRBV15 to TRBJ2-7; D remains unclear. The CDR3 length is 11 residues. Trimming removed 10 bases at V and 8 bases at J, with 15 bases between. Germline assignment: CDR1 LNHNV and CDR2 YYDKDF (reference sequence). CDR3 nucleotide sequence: TGTGCCATTTCAGCAGGATCGAAGCAGTACTTC. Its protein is CAISAGSKQYF.

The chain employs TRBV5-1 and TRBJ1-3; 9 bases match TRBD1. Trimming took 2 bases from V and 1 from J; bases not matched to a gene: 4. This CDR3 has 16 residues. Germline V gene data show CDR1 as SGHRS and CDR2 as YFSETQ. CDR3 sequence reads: CASSLGQGFSGNTIYF. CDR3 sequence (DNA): TGCGCCAGCAGCTTAGGACAGGGGTTTTCTGGAAACACCATATATTTT. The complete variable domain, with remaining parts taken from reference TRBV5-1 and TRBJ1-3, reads KAGVTQTPRYLIKTRGQQVTLSCSPISGHRSVSWYQQTPGQGLQFLFEYFSETQRNKGNFPGRFSGRQFSNSRSEMNVSTLELGDSALYLCASSLGQGFSGNTIYFGEGSWLTVV.

CDR3 sequence reads: CASSAGTRQETQYF. DNA of the CDR3: TGTGCCAGCAGCGCTGGGACACGTCAAGAGACCCAGTACTTC. The V gene is TRBV7-6, the J gene TRBJ2-5; TRBD1 is a possible D gene (6 bases). This CDR3 spans 14 amino acids. V was trimmed by 5 bases and J by 2 bases, leaving 12 bases between them. The V gene's germline CDR1 is SGHVS and CDR2 FNYEAQ.

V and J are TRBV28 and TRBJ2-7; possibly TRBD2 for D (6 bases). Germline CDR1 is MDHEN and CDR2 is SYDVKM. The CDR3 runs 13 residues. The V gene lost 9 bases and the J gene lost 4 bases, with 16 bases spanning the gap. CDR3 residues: CASQEGYVYEQYF. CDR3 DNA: TGTGCCAGTCAGGAGGGTTACGTGTACGAGCAGTACTTC.

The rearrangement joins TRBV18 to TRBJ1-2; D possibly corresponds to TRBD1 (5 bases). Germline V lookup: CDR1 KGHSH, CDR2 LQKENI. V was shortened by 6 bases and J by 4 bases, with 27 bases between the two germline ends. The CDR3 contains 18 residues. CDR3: CASSVRASTVELSYGYTF. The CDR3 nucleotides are TGTGCCAGCTCCGTACGCGCATCGACAGTGGAACTTAGCTATGGCTACACCTTC.

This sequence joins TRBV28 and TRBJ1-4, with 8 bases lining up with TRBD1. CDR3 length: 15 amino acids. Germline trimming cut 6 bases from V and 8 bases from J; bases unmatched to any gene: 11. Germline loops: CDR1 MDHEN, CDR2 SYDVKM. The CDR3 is CASRQLGQGWEKLFF. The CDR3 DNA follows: TGTGCCAGCAGACAACTCGGACAGGGATGGGAAAAACTGTTTTTT.

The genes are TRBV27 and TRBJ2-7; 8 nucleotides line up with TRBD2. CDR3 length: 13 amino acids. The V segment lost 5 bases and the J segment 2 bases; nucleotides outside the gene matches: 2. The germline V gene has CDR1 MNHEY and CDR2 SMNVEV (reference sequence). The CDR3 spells CASSQRGPYEQYF. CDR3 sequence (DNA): TGTGCCAGCAGTCAGCGGGGGCCCTACGAGCAGTACTTC.

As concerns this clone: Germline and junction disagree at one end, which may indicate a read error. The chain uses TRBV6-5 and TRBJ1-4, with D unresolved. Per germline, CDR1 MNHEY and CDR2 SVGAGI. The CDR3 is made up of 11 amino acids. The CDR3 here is CQHGYLKKLFF. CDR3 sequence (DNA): TGCCAGCACGGGTACTTAAAAAAACTGTTTTTT.

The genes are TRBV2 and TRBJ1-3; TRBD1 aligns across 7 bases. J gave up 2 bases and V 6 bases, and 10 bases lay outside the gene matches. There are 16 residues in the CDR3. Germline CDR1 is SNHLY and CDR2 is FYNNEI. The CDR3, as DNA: TGTGCCAGCAGCCCCCAGGGGGTATTAGCTGGAAACACCATATATTTT. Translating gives CASSPQGVLAGNTIYF.

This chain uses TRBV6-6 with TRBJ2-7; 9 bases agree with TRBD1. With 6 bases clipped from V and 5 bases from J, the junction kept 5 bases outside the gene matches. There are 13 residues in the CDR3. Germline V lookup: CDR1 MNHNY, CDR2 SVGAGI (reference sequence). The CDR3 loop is CASRGQGTDEQYF. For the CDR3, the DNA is TGTGCCAGCAGAGGACAGGGGACCGACGAGCAGTACTTC.

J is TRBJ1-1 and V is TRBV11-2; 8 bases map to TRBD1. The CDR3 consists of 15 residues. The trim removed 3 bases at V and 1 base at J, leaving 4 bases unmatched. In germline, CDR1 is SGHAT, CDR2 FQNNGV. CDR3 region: CASSLAGTGNTEAFF. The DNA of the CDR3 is TGTGCCAGCAGCTTGGCCGGGACAGGGAACACTGAAGCTTTCTTT. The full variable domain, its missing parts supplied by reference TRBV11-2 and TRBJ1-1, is EAGVAQSPRYKIIEKRQSVAFWCNPISGHATLYWYQQILGQGPKLLIQFQNNGVVDDSQLPKDRFSAERLKGVDSTLKIQPAKLEDSAVYLCASSLAGTGNTEAFFGQGTRLTVV.

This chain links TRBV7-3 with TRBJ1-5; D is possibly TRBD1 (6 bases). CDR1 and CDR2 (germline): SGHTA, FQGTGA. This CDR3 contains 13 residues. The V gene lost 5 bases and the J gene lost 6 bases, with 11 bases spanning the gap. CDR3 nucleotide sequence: TGTGCCAGCAGCCCGAGGGGGGGTCAGCCCCAGCATTTT. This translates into CASSPRGGQPQHF.